The rows below give T cell receptor beta chains drawn from one sample of a study of radiotherapy plus CTLA-4 blockade in lung cancer. Assay used: immunoSEQ multiplex PCR; TCRdb lists only in-frame clones, some missing. The profile shows about 28,000 clones, approximately 80% of them singletons. The starting material was peripheral blood, obtained from a patient treated with radiotherapy plus ipilimumab. The receptor source for this set is a human donor with non-small cell lung cancer who had stable disease on radiotherapy plus ipilimumab. Each CDR3 is given with its conserved first and last residue. The D gene is left open where the match is weak. Where a row states a size, it is once, few, many or the class of an expanded clone; other rows omit it.

CDR3aa,abundance,d_gene,j_gene,v_gene
CASSLNGYGYTF,few,NA,TRBJ1-2,TRBV28
CASRAGPGGGYGYTF,few,NA,TRBJ1-2,TRBV13
CASSLYTAGGVNTEAFF,NA,TRBD1,TRBJ1-1,TRBV28
CASTLSGGALDEQYF,NA,TRBD2,TRBJ2-7,TRBV2
CASRADRGRSQPQHF,NA,TRBD1,TRBJ1-5,TRBV19
CASSGLDRGVSGNQPQHF,NA,TRBD1,TRBJ1-5,TRBV6-1
CASKPGQVTGELFF,NA,TRBD1,TRBJ2-2,TRBV9
CASSLYGGAGLRETQYF,once,TRBD2,TRBJ2-5,TRBV7-2
CASRVDAEAFF,NA,NA,TRBJ1-1,TRBV5-1
CASTEVGTHSNQPQHF,NA,NA,TRBJ1-5,TRBV19
CASSIQGGVNSPLHF,NA,NA,TRBJ1-6,TRBV19
CASSKGTGGTEAFF,NA,TRBD1,TRBJ1-1,TRBV5-4
CSAPGNYGYTF,NA,NA,TRBJ1-2,TRBV20-1
CASSLRAGGSYNEQFF,once,TRBD2,TRBJ2-1,TRBV11-2
CSVLELAGGRNEQFF,once,TRBD2,TRBJ2-1,TRBV29-1
CASSEETGSSTEAFF,NA,NA,TRBJ1-1,TRBV10-1
CASSPGRGTSYEQYF,NA,TRBD2,TRBJ2-7,TRBV11-3
CASSSPRGEGYGYTF,NA,TRBD1,TRBJ1-2,TRBV6-5
CASSPEFRAQYF,NA,NA,TRBJ2-5,TRBV28
CASSRMETLGNEQFF,NA,NA,TRBJ2-1,TRBV7-6
CASRTQGNTEAFF,NA,NA,TRBJ1-1,TRBV6-5
CASSPGIGVGPQNQPQHF,NA,NA,TRBJ1-5,TRBV18
CASSLGYSTDTQYF,NA,NA,TRBJ2-3,TRBV11-3
CASSVGGRVRTDTQYF,NA,NA,TRBJ2-3,TRBV9
CAWNGDSYGYTF,few,TRBD1,TRBJ1-2,TRBV30
CSVSQGALAGELFF,NA,NA,TRBJ2-2,TRBV29-1
CASSLDISPLHF,NA,NA,TRBJ1-6,TRBV28
CASSIDSGDEQYF,NA,NA,TRBJ2-7,TRBV19
CASSVNNNQPQHF,NA,NA,TRBJ1-5,TRBV7-2